The 13 T cell receptor beta chains below come from one sample, sequenced in a study of OX40 agonist ivuxolimab in advanced cancers. Receptors were amplified or captured by the immunoSEQ multiplex PCR assay. Drawn from immuneACCESS, this table holds only the in-frame rearrangements with V and J called that TCRdb kept. Clones are partly lost; checked studies trace under half to an unresolved V gene and leave the rest unexplained. This sample lists about 28,000 clones; roughly 88% were detected once. Clones ranked in the top ten supply under 30% of the sample. Here the sequenced sample was CD4+ or CD8+ T cells sorted from blood, taken in a trial of the OX40 agonist ivuxolimab. The receptors stem from an adult with an advanced solid tumor such as melanoma, head and neck, liver or kidney cancer.

The chain is built from TRBV5-8 and TRBJ2-1; 15 nucleotides agree with TRBD2. The CDR3 spans 16 residues. V was clipped by 3 bases and J by 7 bases; unmatched bases: 5. Germline values: CDR1 SGHTS, CDR2 YDEGEE. The CDR3 region is CASSSTGTSGRNEQFF. The CDR3 nucleotides are TGTGCCAGCAGCTCAACCGGGACTAGCGGGAGGAATGAGCAGTTCTTC.

The chain has TRBV7-6 and TRBJ2-2; D gene ambiguous. V was shortened by 2 bases and J by 0 bases, with 10 bases between the two germline ends. Germline V gives CDR1 SGHVS, CDR2 FNYEAQ. CDR3 length equals 16 residues. The CDR3 reads CASSLWSNSNTGELFF. CDR3 DNA: TGTGCCAGCAGCTTATGGTCCAATTCGAACACCGGGGAGCTGTTTTTT.

The chain uses TRBV6-1 and TRBJ2-3, with unresolved D. CDR3 length: 15 amino acids. The germline V and J ends were trimmed by 2 bases and 4 bases, with 13 bases remaining between them. Per the germline V gene, CDR1 is MNHNS and CDR2 is SASEGT. The CDR3 loop reads CASSELELGSDTQYF. The CDR3 coding sequence is TGTGCCAGCAGTGAATTGGAGCTTGGGTCAGATACGCAGTATTTT.

The chain employs TRBV15 and TRBJ2-2; D perhaps matches TRBD2 (5 bases). Germline CDR1 reads LNHNV; CDR2 reads YYDKDF (reference sequence). V dropped 8 bases and J dropped 3 bases, with 13 bases sitting between them. The CDR3 consists of 14 residues. CDR3 bases: TGTGCCACCGCTGGAGGATCCTACACCGGGGAGCTGTTTTTT. Its protein product is CATAGGSYTGELFF.

V gene TRBV6-6 combines with J gene TRBJ1-1; 8 bases match TRBD1. V shed 6 bases and J 0 bases; nucleotides not matched to a gene: 3. Germline CDR1 is MNHNY and CDR2 is SVGAGI (reference sequence). CDR3 length equals 14 residues. CDR3 bases: TGTGCCAGCAGCGAGACAGGGGTGAACACTGAAGCTTTCTTT. It translates to CASSETGVNTEAFF.

The chain has TRBV7-9 and TRBJ2-1; D is uncertain. The CDR3 totals 10 residues. Germline V gene data show CDR1 as SEHNR and CDR2 as FQNEAQ (reference sequence). In DNA, the CDR3 is TGTGCGGACGGAAACAATGAGCAGTTCTTC. It specifies CADGNNEQFF.

This rearrangement joins TRBV5-1 to TRBJ2-7; D not certain. Trimming removed 0 bases from V and 0 bases from J, with 10 bases in between. Germline loops: CDR1 SGHRS, CDR2 YFSETQ. The CDR3 is 15 residues long. The CDR3 loop is CASSLEPRSSYEQYF. The CDR3, as DNA: TGCGCCAGCAGCTTGGAACCGAGGAGCTCCTACGAGCAGTACTTC.

CDR3 sequence (DNA): TGTGCCAGCAGTGACAACTATTTACTAGCGGGAGGGTTTGATGAGCAGTTCTTC. It is translated as CASSDNYLLAGGFDEQFF. The chain combines TRBV6-1 with TRBJ2-1; 13 bases align to TRBD2. With V trimmed by 3 bases and J by 8 bases, 13 bases remained unmatched. Germline assignment: CDR1 MNHNS and CDR2 SASEGT. The CDR3 runs 18 residues.

This chain links TRBV4-1 with TRBJ2-3, with TRBD2 matching over 9 bases. Germline trimming cut 4 bases from V and 1 base from J; bases unmatched to any gene: 6. CDR3 size: 16 residues. Germline V gene sequence: CDR1 MGHRA, CDR2 YSYEKL. This CDR3 is CASSPRTSAGTDTQYF. CDR3 in DNA: TGCGCCAGCAGCCCCCGGACTAGCGCCGGCACAGATACGCAGTATTTT.

This chain links TRBV5-8 with TRBJ2-7, with D unresolved. This CDR3 is built from 12 residues. Germline CDR1 SGHTS, CDR2 YDEGEE. The germline V and J ends were trimmed by 2 bases and 5 bases, with 8 bases remaining between them. CDR3 in amino acids: CASSLGANEQYF. The CDR3 DNA reads as TGTGCCAGCAGCTTAGGTGCAAACGAGCAGTACTTC.

This chain joins TRBV5-6 and TRBJ2-1; D is possibly TRBD2 (6 bases). The CDR3 covers 13 residues. From germline, CDR1 is SGHDT and CDR2 YYEEEE. V shed 6 bases and J shed 7 bases, with 14 bases lying between them. CDR3 protein: CASTLLARNEQFF. CDR3 bases: TGTGCCAGCACCCTGCTAGCGAGGAATGAGCAGTTCTTC.

This clone was seen more than once but under ten times. The chain employs TRBV7-8 and TRBJ2-1; 9 bases align to TRBD2. Germline assignment: CDR1 SGHVS and CDR2 FQNEAQ. The CDR3 runs to 19 residues. Trimming removed 1 base from V and 0 bases from J; junction bases left unmatched: 10. Here the CDR3 DNA reads TGTGCCAGCAGCTTAGGGGCTAGCGGGGAAATCAGCTCCTACAATGAGCAGTTCTTC. Residues: CASSLGASGEISSYNEQFF.

The chain is built from TRBV4-2 and TRBJ1-1, with D possibly being TRBD1 (6 bases). This CDR3 is 16 amino acids long. Germline CDR1 LGHNA, CDR2 YNFKEQ. V shed 4 bases and J shed 4 bases, with 19 bases lying between them. The CDR3 region has the DNA TGTGCCAGCAGCCCCCGTCCCGGGACACAACTCACTGAAGCTTTCTTT. Its translation is CASSPRPGTQLTEAFF.